This entry lists 17 T cell receptor beta chains sequenced from one sample in a study of T-cell reconstitution after alpha-beta-depleted transplantation in children. During its preparation, the TCRbeta library received unique molecular identifiers. TCRdb itself ran the PCR reads through MiXCR, one entry per CDR3 protein. This sample has about 270,000 distinct CDR3 sequences, with around 9.6% found just once. This specimen was PBMCs from the stem cell graft donor, taken from the stem cell graft. These receptor sequences come from a human donor who donated a stem cell graft to a child with SCID.

The sample holds many counts of this clonotype. The junction does not match germline at one end; this may be a read error. V usage is TRBV10-3 and J usage is TRBJ2-1; D is unresolved. Germline values: CDR1 ENHRY, CDR2 SYGVKD. This CDR3 has 12 amino acids. The CDR3 is CATSHAYNEHFF. The CDR3 nucleotides are TGTGCCACCTCCCATGCCTACAATGAGCATTTCTTC.

The V gene is TRBV3-1, the J gene TRBJ1-5; D is undetermined. Germline CDR1 reads LGHDT; CDR2 reads YNNKEL (reference sequence). CDR3 length equals 17 residues. Trimming left V 1 base short and J 0 bases short, with 13 bases between. CDR3 protein: CASSQGTRVYSNQPQHF. The DNA for the CDR3 is TGTGCCAGCAGCCAAGGAACAAGGGTCTATAGCAATCAGCCCCAGCATTTT.

This chain links TRBV5-1 with TRBJ2-1; D might be TRBD1 (5 bases). The CDR3 sequence is 16 residues long. Germline V CDR1 and CDR2: SGHRS, YFSETQ. V was shortened by 4 bases and J by 0 bases, with 14 bases between the two germline ends. The CDR3 loop reads CASSTGQLSSYNEQFF. The CDR3 nucleotides read TGCGCCAGCAGCACCGGACAATTGAGCTCCTACAATGAGCAGTTCTTC.

The rearrangement links TRBV20-1 to TRBJ2-7, with 8 nucleotides matching TRBD1. Trimming removed 0 bases from V and 6 bases from J; junction bases left unmatched: 13. The CDR3 covers 16 residues. The germline V gene encodes CDR1 DFQATT and CDR2 SNEGSKA (reference sequence). In DNA, the CDR3 is TGCAGTGCTAGAGATGGCAGGCAGGGGGCGGTTGGCGAGCAGTACTTC. Amino acids: CSARDGRQGAVGEQYF.

In this sample, this clonotype turned up many times. The chain links TRBV6-5 to TRBJ2-7; 12 bases agree with TRBD1. The length of the CDR3 is 15 residues. Trimming took 1 base from V and 7 from J; bases not matched to a gene: 5. The germline gives CDR1 MNHEY, CDR2 SVGAGI. Written as DNA, the CDR3 is TGTGCCAGCAGTTACTTGGGACAGGGGGCGCGTGAGCAGTACTTC. Its protein product is CASSYLGQGAREQYF.

The chain uses TRBV27 and TRBJ2-7; no clear D. Germline-derived CDR1 and CDR2 are MNHEY and SMNVEV (reference sequence). The CDR3 spans 14 residues. Between the trimmed V and J ends, which lost 6 bases and 1 base, there was a span of 13 bases. The CDR3 bases are TGTGCCAGCAGCCGGACCCTACTGTCCTACGAGCAGTACTTC. Its protein is CASSRTLLSYEQYF.

This clonotype was detected ten times or more. The V and J genes are TRBV20-1 and TRBJ1-5; a weak D match, TRBD1 (5 bases). Trimming took 5 bases from V and 1 from J, leaving 15 bases between them. This CDR3 is built from 15 residues. Germline V gene lookup returns CDR1 DFQATT and CDR2 SNEGSKA (reference sequence). Here the CDR3 reads CSAGPGGMSNQPQHF. The CDR3 nucleotides are TGCAGTGCTGGGCCGGGGGGGATGAGCAATCAGCCCCAGCATTTT.

This clonotype was seen repeatedly, ten times or more. The V and J genes are TRBV12-3 or TRBV12-4 and TRBJ2-7; 7 nucleotides match TRBD2. The V gene end was trimmed by 6 bases and the J gene end by 3 bases; junction bases not matched to a gene: 2. CDR3 length equals 12 residues. The CDR3 here is CASSPSGYEQYF. The CDR3 region has the DNA TGTGCCAGCAGCCCTAGCGGCTACGAGCAGTACTTC.

This clonotype has just a few counts. V usage is TRBV11-2 and J usage is TRBJ2-7; D not resolved. The V end was cut by 3 bases, the J end by 9 bases, with 9 bases between. Germline values: CDR1 SGHAT, CDR2 FQNNGV. This CDR3 has 11 amino acids. CDR3 coding DNA: TGTGCCAGCAGCTTTAGGCTTGCGCAGTACTTC. Its translation: CASSFRLAQYF.

There are many counts of this clonotype. An end of the junction differs from the germline gene, which may be a read error. The chain uses TRBV12-3 or TRBV12-4 and TRBJ1-1; weak D call: TRBD1 (6 bases). The CDR3 runs to 12 residues. The CDR3 DNA reads as TGTGCCAGCAGTTTTCGGGACACAGAAGCTTTCTTT. It encodes CASSFRDTEAFF.

The gene calls are TRBV20-1 and TRBJ2-7; D not certain. The CDR3 is 12 amino acids. The germline V gene has CDR1 DFQATT and CDR2 SNEGSKA (reference sequence). V was clipped by 0 bases and J by 3 bases, with 6 bases between them. The CDR3 nucleotides are TGCAGTGCTAGAGACGAATACTACGAGCAGTACTTC. Translated, it gives CSARDEYYEQYF.

This chain connects TRBV7-8 to TRBJ2-7; D ambiguous. There are 13 residues in the CDR3. The V end lost 0 bases, the J end lost 6 bases, and 9 bases lay between the germline ends. Germline V gene data show CDR1 as SGHVS and CDR2 as FQNEAQ. The CDR3 DNA sequence: TGTGCCAGCAGCTTAGCGCGGAAGGCCGAGCAGTACTTC. It translates to CASSLARKAEQYF.

This clonotype was picked up many times. The chain carries TRBV12-3 or TRBV12-4 and TRBJ2-7, with D possibly matching TRBD1 (6 bases). CDR3 length equals 16 residues. Trimming took 0 bases from V and 4 from J, leaving 16 bases between them. The CDR3 reads CASSLALVGARYEQYF. In nucleotides, the CDR3 is TGTGCCAGCAGTTTAGCGCTAGTGGGGGCTCGATACGAGCAGTACTTC.

This clonotype was found many times. The genes are TRBV11-2 and TRBJ1-4; weak D call: TRBD1 (5 bases). Germline V gives CDR1 SGHAT, CDR2 FQNNGV. V was shortened by 3 bases and J by 4 bases, with 9 bases between the two germline ends. CDR3 length: 14 residues. The CDR3 nucleotides are TGTGCCAGCAGCTTCGGGACGGGTAATGAAAAACTGTTTTTT. This sequence encodes CASSFGTGNEKLFF. Drawing the rest from reference TRBV11-2 and TRBJ1-4, the complete variable domain is EAGVAQSPRYKIIEKRQSVAFWCNPISGHATLYWYQQILGQGPKLLIQFQNNGVVDDSQLPKDRFSAERLKGVDSTLKIQPAKLEDSAVYLCASSFGTGNEKLFFGSGTQLSVL.

The V call is TRBV6-2 or TRBV6-3, the J call TRBJ1-6; TRBD1 agrees at 7 bases. The CDR3 loop spans 17 amino acids. V dropped 6 bases and J dropped 7; count of bases not matched to a gene: 15. Germline V gene data show CDR1 as MNHEY and CDR2 as SVGEGT. The chain's CDR3 is CASSPHAGQPSNSPLHF. The CDR3 DNA sequence: TGTGCCAGCAGCCCACATGCGGGACAGCCATCCAATTCACCCCTCCACTTT.

The sample holds a few counts of this clonotype. The gene calls are TRBV2 and TRBJ2-3; D gene uncertain. CDR3 length equals 15 residues. In germline, CDR1 is SNHLY, CDR2 FYNNEI. Trimming shortened V by 1 base and J by 1 base, and 9 bases separated the two germline ends. CDR3 bases: TGTGCCAGCAGTGAAGAACGACGCGGCACAGATACGCAGTATTTT. It specifies CASSEERRGTDTQYF.

For this clonotype: At one end, the junction sequence differs from germline, possibly due to a read error. The J gene is TRBJ2-7, the V gene TRBV5-1; 7 bases fit TRBD1. Germline values: CDR1 SGHRS, CDR2 YFSETQ. CDR3 size: 15 residues. This CDR3 reads CPSSASGTVQYEQYF. The CDR3 region has the DNA TGCCCCAGCAGCGCATCCGGGACAGTCCAATACGAGCAGTACTTC.